This T cell receptor beta chain was recovered during a study of beta chain features in type 1 diabetes. Trimming removed 0 bases from V and 6 bases from J, with 9 bases in between. Germline V gene lookup returns CDR1 SGDLS and CDR2 YYNGEE. The length of the CDR3 is 13 residues. Investigators reverse transcribed all isolated RNA, so they sequenced expressed TCRB transcripts. Sequencing produced, on average, roughly 980,000 reads for the stem cell-like memory T cell samples. Using immunoSEQ multiplex PCR, the repertoire was profiled, and TCRdb retains in-frame clones only, with some absent. The top ten clones hold approximately 0.45% of a sample with under 90,000 clones, under 35% of them seen once. In its sample, this clone was seen a few times.

The source material was stem cell memory CD4+ T cells from blood. The receptor comes from a woman aged 18-30 years in good health. The rearrangement links TRBV9 to TRBJ2-5; D remains ambiguous. The CDR3 here is CASSVDWAKTQYF. CDR3 in DNA: TGTGCCAGCAGCGTAGACTGGGCAAAGACCCAGTACTTC.